This T cell receptor beta chain was profiled in a study of CD8+CD57+ T cells in acquired aplastic anemia. Overall study context: CD4+ and CD8+ cells, once sorted, gave DNA averaging approximately 3 ug.

This clonotype was detected only once. TCR beta VDJ and CDR3 profiling used genomic DNA as template. TCRdb reprocessed the reads with MiXCR, giving one entry per CDR3 protein. This sample carries approximately 260,000 distinct CDR3 sequences, 65% to 90% of them seen once, and the ten largest clones take 40% to 50%. Patients picked for sequencing had shown CD8+CD57+ cell expansion detected by flow cytometry. From germline, CDR1 is KGHDR and CDR2 SFDVKD. The CDR3 is made up of 16 amino acids. J was trimmed by 8 bases and V by 7 bases; bases with no gene match: 15. This chain uses TRBV24-1 with TRBJ2-1; 8 bases are a match to TRBD1. Sequences were obtained from sorted CD4+, CD8+, or CD8+CD57+ T cells (not recorded which) from PBMCs. This TCR was recovered from a human donor with aplastic anemia. DNA of the CDR3: TGTGCCACCAGCGACAGGGGAAGAAGCGGTCAGGATGAGCAGTTCTTC. It encodes CATSDRGRSGQDEQFF.